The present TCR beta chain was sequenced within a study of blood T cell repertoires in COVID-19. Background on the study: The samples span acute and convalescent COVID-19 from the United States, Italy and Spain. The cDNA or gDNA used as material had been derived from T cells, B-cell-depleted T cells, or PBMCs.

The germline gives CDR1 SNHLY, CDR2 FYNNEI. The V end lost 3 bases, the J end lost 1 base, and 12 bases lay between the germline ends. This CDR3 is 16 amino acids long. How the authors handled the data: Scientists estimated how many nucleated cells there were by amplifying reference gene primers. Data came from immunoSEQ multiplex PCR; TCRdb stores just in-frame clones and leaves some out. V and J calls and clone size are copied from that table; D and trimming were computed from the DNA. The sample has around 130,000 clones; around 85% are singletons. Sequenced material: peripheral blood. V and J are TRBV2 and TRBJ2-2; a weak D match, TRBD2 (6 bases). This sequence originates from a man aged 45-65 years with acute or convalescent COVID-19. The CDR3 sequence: CASSEVGAGNTGELFF. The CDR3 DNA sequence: TGTGCCAGCAGTGAGGTGGGAGCGGGGAACACCGGGGAGCTGTTTTTT.